Sequencing of this T cell receptor beta chain was carried out in a study of T cell changes during pregnancy in multiple sclerosis. The germline V gene encodes CDR1 MNHEY and CDR2 SMNVEV (reference sequence). This CDR3 spans 16 amino acids. The V gene lost 6 bases and the J gene lost 4 bases, with 19 bases spanning the gap. Assay: immunoSEQ multiplex PCR; the TCRdb copy retains only in-frame clones and omits some. The sample shows tens of thousands of clones, 80% to 90% of them seen only once. The TCR comes from a female donor with multiple sclerosis, enrolled in a pregnancy study. The material was peripheral blood, obtained before pregnancy. The chain couples TRBV27 to TRBJ1-5; D unclear. CDR3 in amino acids: CASRTLGSDMNQPQHF. In nucleotides, the CDR3 is TGTGCCAGCAGGACATTAGGATCAGATATGAATCAGCCCCAGCATTTT.